Listed here are 27 T cell receptor beta chains from one sample, sequenced in a study of CD8+ T cells in alopecia areata (dated by TCRdb to 2016 to 2019). Library prep was done by the immunoSEQ multiplex PCR assay. To provide template for TCR sequencing, every sample had RNA extracted and reverse transcribed into cDNA. Entries here come from immuneACCESS through TCRdb and include only in-frame sequences with V and J called. Some clones fail to appear in such tables; in the studies checked, an unresolved V gene covers under half of the shortfall, and the cause of the remainder is unknown. The sample data list some 240,000 clones, and around 62% of these were observed just once. Of the sample, more than 0.4% is held by the ten largest clones. Reading the label with the study, this specimen's time point is: baseline before oral tofacitinib. Source: CD4+ T cells sorted from blood, taken at week 0. Receptor source: a human donor with alopecia areata.

This chain connects TRBV28 to TRBJ2-6; D is unresolved. The CDR3 runs to 14 residues. V was cut by 9 bases and J by 3 bases, with 12 bases left in between. The germline V gene encodes CDR1 MDHEN and CDR2 SYDVKM. Here the CDR3 reads CASRTRSGANVLTF. The CDR3 DNA reads TGTGCCAGTCGAACACGGAGTGGGGCCAACGTCCTGACTTTC.

The chain has TRBV30 and TRBJ1-1; tentative D call: TRBD1 (5 bases). This CDR3 region has 13 residues. Germline V gene lookup returns CDR1 GTSNPN and CDR2 SVGIG (reference sequence). V shed 3 bases and J shed 1 base, with 9 bases lying between them. The CDR3, as DNA: TGTGCCTGGAGCTTACAGGCGAACACTGAAGCTTTCTTT. Translation: CAWSLQANTEAFF.

This chain joins TRBV11-2 and TRBJ2-5; D gene ambiguous. Germline-derived CDR1 and CDR2 are SGHAT and FQNNGV. The CDR3 covers 16 residues. Trimming left V 4 bases short and J 5 bases short, with 20 bases between. CDR3 bases: TGTGCCAGCAGCTCCCTGGGTCGGGTCCCCAGGGAGACCCAGTACTTC. Protein product: CASSSLGRVPRETQYF.

V usage is TRBV2 and J usage is TRBJ2-5, with a weak D call TRBD2 (5 bases). This CDR3 is built from 13 residues. Trimming left V 3 bases short and J 4 bases short, with 9 bases between. Germline values: CDR1 SNHLY, CDR2 FYNNEI. The CDR3 sequence: CASSDNRGETQYF. Here the CDR3 DNA reads TGTGCCAGCAGTGATAACCGGGGAGAGACCCAGTACTTC. The whole variable domain, filled in from reference TRBV2 and TRBJ2-5, reads EPEVTQTPSHQVTQMGQEVILRCVPISNHLYFYWYRQILGQKVEFLVSFYNNEISEKSEIFDDQFSVERPDGSNFTLKIRSTKLEDSAMYFCASSDNRGETQYFGPGTRLLVL.

This clone was picked up a small number of times. This chain connects TRBV18 to TRBJ1-1, with a possible D match to TRBD1 (5 bases). CDR1 KGHSH and CDR2 LQKENI come from the germline V gene. The ends were cut back, 4 bases at V and 1 base at J, with 16 bases in the middle. The CDR3 consists of 16 residues. CDR3 amino acids: CASSRRDARENTEAFF. In nucleotides, the CDR3 is TGTGCCAGCTCACGACGGGACGCCAGAGAGAACACTGAAGCTTTCTTT.

V usage is TRBV7-9 and J usage is TRBJ1-2; D remains ambiguous. Germline V gene lookup returns CDR1 SEHNR and CDR2 FQNEAQ (reference sequence). V was pared by 1 base and J by 7 bases, with 7 bases between. The CDR3 runs to 12 residues. DNA of the CDR3: TGTGCCAGCAGCTTAGTAGCATCTGGCTACACCTTC. It specifies CASSLVASGYTF.

This sequence joins TRBV6-1 and TRBJ2-5, with 7 bases lining up with TRBD1. The V gene end was trimmed by 9 bases and the J gene end by 6 bases; junction bases not matched to a gene: 10. The length of the CDR3 is 13 residues. CDR1 and CDR2 from the germline V gene are MNHNS and SASEGT. CDR3 bases: TGTGCCAGTAGAGCCGGACAGGACCAGACCCAGTACTTC. It yields the protein CASRAGQDQTQYF.

This chain connects TRBV15 to TRBJ2-3; D gene ambiguous. V shed 1 base and J shed 1 base, with 3 bases lying between them. The germline gives CDR1 LNHNV, CDR2 YYDKDF (reference sequence). The CDR3 has 13 residues. CDR3 sequence reads: CATSRGGTDTQYF. The CDR3 region has the DNA TGTGCCACCAGCAGAGGGGGCACAGATACGCAGTATTTT.

The rearrangement links TRBV5-1 to TRBJ2-3, with a tentative D call TRBD2 (5 bases). The CDR3 contains 13 residues. Germline V gene sequence: CDR1 SGHRS, CDR2 YFSETQ. DNA of the CDR3: TGCGGAGCGGCCGAGCGACCCATGGATACGCAGTATTTT. It is translated as CGAAERPMDTQYF. Full variable domain (rest looked up from reference TRBV5-1 and TRBJ2-3): KAGVTQTPRYLIKTRGQQVTLSCSPISGHRSVSWYQQTPGQGLQFLFEYFSETQRNKGNFPGRFSGRQFSNSRSEMNVSTLELGDSALYLCGAAERPMDTQYFGPGTRLTVL.

This chain joins TRBV27 and TRBJ2-3, with 9 bases aligning to TRBD2. V shed 0 bases and J 6 bases; nucleotides not matched to a gene: 10. The CDR3 extends over 17 amino acids. CDR1 MNHEY and CDR2 SMNVEV come from the germline V gene (reference sequence). The CDR3 loop is CASSLSDLAGVGDTQYF. In nucleotides, the CDR3 is TGTGCCAGCAGTTTATCGGACTTAGCGGGAGTAGGCGATACGCAGTATTTT.

Here the CDR3 DNA reads TGTGCCTGGAGTCTGGGGATCGGCCGTTGGTATGAGCAGTTCTTC. This translates into CAWSLGIGRWYEQFF. The J gene is TRBJ2-1, the V gene TRBV30; D is unclear. Between the trimmed V and J ends, which lost 2 bases and 8 bases, there was a span of 19 bases. The CDR3 runs 15 residues. Germline V CDR1 and CDR2: GTSNPN, SVGIG (reference sequence).

This clone turned up a few times. The chain recombines TRBV2 with TRBJ1-1, with a possible D match to TRBD1 (6 bases). The CDR3 extends over 15 amino acids. Trimming took 3 bases from V and 5 from J, leaving 16 bases between them. CDR1 and CDR2 from the germline V gene are SNHLY and FYNNEI. The CDR3 loop is CASSDGPGARTEAFF. The CDR3 nucleotides read TGTGCCAGCAGTGACGGCCCGGGGGCGCGTACTGAAGCTTTCTTT. The full variable domain, in which reference TRBV2 and TRBJ1-1 provide the parts outside the CDR3, is EPEVTQTPSHQVTQMGQEVILRCVPISNHLYFYWYRQILGQKVEFLVSFYNNEISEKSEIFDDQFSVERPDGSNFTLKIRSTKLEDSAMYFCASSDGPGARTEAFFGQGTRLTVV.

This clone was recorded a few times. The genes are TRBV29-1 and TRBJ2-3, with D unclear. With 7 bases removed from V and 0 bases from J, the gap between germline ends came to 8 bases. The CDR3 covers 12 residues. Germline CDR1 is SQVTM and CDR2 is ANQGSEA. The CDR3 protein is CSGGRSTDTQYF. CDR3 sequence (DNA): TGCAGCGGTGGCAGGAGCACAGATACGCAGTATTTT.

The chain couples TRBV23-1 to TRBJ2-3, with TRBD1 matching over 8 bases. Being an ORF, TRBV23-1 has a function that is uncertain. The trim removed 3 bases at V and 2 bases at J, leaving 7 bases unmatched. The CDR3 extends over 16 amino acids. The CDR3 DNA sequence: TGCGCCAGCAGTCACCTGGACAGGGTGAACACAGATACGCAGTATTTT. Its protein product is CASSHLDRVNTDTQYF.

The J gene is TRBJ2-3, the V gene TRBV2; 7 bases map to TRBD1. CDR3 length: 13 residues. Trimming cost V 10 bases and J 1 base; bases outside gene matches: 5. Germline V lookup: CDR1 SNHLY, CDR2 FYNNEI. CDR3 loop: CANKGAGTDTQYF. The CDR3 DNA is TGTGCCAACAAGGGGGCAGGCACAGATACGCAGTATTTT.

The V gene is TRBV27, the J gene TRBJ2-3; tentatively, D is TRBD2 (6 bases). V was shortened by 5 bases and J by 3 bases, with 15 bases between the two germline ends. CDR3 size: 15 residues. Germline-derived CDR1 and CDR2 are MNHEY and SMNVEV (reference sequence). The chain's CDR3 is CASSVTGSRTDTQYF. For the CDR3, the DNA is TGTGCCAGCAGTGTGACCGGGAGCCGAACAGATACGCAGTATTTT.

In DNA form, the CDR3 reads TGCAGCACACCGGGACTCCCCGAGCAGTTCTTC. This gives the protein CSTPGLPEQFF. The chain has TRBV20-1 and TRBJ2-1; D may be TRBD2 (6 bases). The germline V gene has CDR1 DFQATT and CDR2 SNEGSKA (reference sequence). The CDR3 covers 11 residues.

V gene TRBV6-5 combines with J gene TRBJ2-5; 7 nucleotides align to TRBD2. This CDR3 has 15 residues. Per the germline V gene, CDR1 is MNHEY and CDR2 is SVGAGI. V was pared by 6 bases and J by 4 bases, with 11 bases of the junction left unmatched. This CDR3 reads CASRSTGGRRETQYF. CDR3 in DNA: TGTGCCAGCAGATCGACTGGCGGGAGACGAGAGACCCAGTACTTC.

The chain joins TRBV30 to TRBJ1-6, with unresolved D. The V end lost 0 bases, the J end lost 9 bases, and 12 bases lay between the germline ends. Looked up from germline, CDR1 is GTSNPN and CDR2 is SVGIG (reference sequence). The CDR3 covers 14 residues. CDR3 protein: CAWSVRGRSSPLHF. Written as DNA, the CDR3 is TGTGCCTGGAGTGTGAGAGGGAGGAGTTCACCCCTCCACTTT.

This clone was counted between two and nine times. The V gene is TRBV27, the J gene TRBJ1-3, with unresolved D. Trimming left V 3 bases short and J 0 bases short, with 3 bases between. Germline V gene sequence: CDR1 MNHEY, CDR2 SMNVEV (reference sequence). The CDR3 is 13 residues long. The CDR3 region has the DNA TGTGCCAGCAGTTTCAACTCTGGAAACACCATATATTTT. Amino acid sequence: CASSFNSGNTIYF.

V is TRBV2 and J is TRBJ2-3; D is unclear. The V gene lost 6 bases and the J gene lost 6 bases, with 10 bases spanning the gap. Germline CDR1 is SNHLY and CDR2 is FYNNEI. The CDR3 consists of 12 residues. The CDR3, as DNA: TGTGCCAGCAGCCCAACGAGGGATACGCAGTATTTT. Translation gives CASSPTRDTQYF.

Regarding this clone: In the same sample, other DNA sequences code for this CDR3. V usage is TRBV6-5 and J usage is TRBJ2-7, with 10 bases aligning to TRBD1. The V segment lost 0 bases and the J segment 2 bases; nucleotides outside the gene matches: 1. The CDR3 is made up of 15 amino acids. From germline, CDR1 is MNHEY and CDR2 SVGAGI. The CDR3 bases are TGTGCCAGCAGTTACTCGGGACAGGGGACCTACGAGCAGTACTTC. This gives the protein CASSYSGQGTYEQYF.

The chain combines TRBV29-1 with TRBJ2-7, with TRBD1 matching over 10 bases. The CDR3 loop spans 12 amino acids. Germline CDR1 is SQVTM and CDR2 is ANQGSEA. V was pared by 7 bases and J by 6 bases, with 6 bases of the junction left unmatched. This CDR3 reads CSAEGQGSEQYF. The CDR3 DNA sequence: TGCAGCGCGGAGGGACAGGGGAGCGAGCAGTACTTC.

The chain combines TRBV29-1 with TRBJ2-1; D unclear. Trimming left V 5 bases short and J 0 bases short, with 8 bases between. The V gene's germline CDR1 is SQVTM and CDR2 ANQGSEA. The CDR3 consists of 13 residues. CDR3 amino acids: CSVPKSSYNEQFF. The CDR3 DNA reads as TGCAGCGTTCCCAAGAGCTCCTACAATGAGCAGTTCTTC.

The rearrangement links TRBV5-1 to TRBJ2-7; D could derive from TRBD1 or TRBD2 (5 bases each). Per the germline V gene, CDR1 is SGHRS and CDR2 is YFSETQ. The CDR3 consists of 13 residues. Trimming cost V 4 bases and J 4 bases, with 12 bases left between them. The CDR3 coding sequence is TGCGCCAGCAGCGGGAGCGACAGTTACGAGCAGTACTTC. Protein: CASSGSDSYEQYF.

The chain uses TRBV27 and TRBJ1-1; the D gene is possibly TRBD1 (6 bases). V dropped 2 bases and J dropped 3 bases, with 7 bases sitting between them. CDR1 and CDR2 from the germline V gene are MNHEY and SMNVEV (reference sequence). The CDR3 totals 13 residues. The CDR3 sequence is CASSLDRYTEAFF. In DNA form, the CDR3 reads TGTGCCAGCAGTTTAGACAGGTACACTGAAGCTTTCTTT.

This clone was seen a few times. The chain carries TRBV4-1 and TRBJ1-2; TRBD1 agrees at 7 bases. The CDR3 extends over 16 amino acids. The V gene end was trimmed by 0 bases and the J gene end by 3 bases; junction bases not matched to a gene: 7. Germline CDR1 reads MGHRA; CDR2 reads YSYEKL. The CDR3: CASSQDPDRAYYGYTF. The CDR3 DNA follows: TGCGCCAGCAGCCAAGACCCTGACAGGGCCTACTATGGCTACACCTTC.